This is a list of T cell receptor beta chains from one sample in a study of blood T cell repertoires in COVID-19. Method: immunoSEQ multiplex PCR; TCRdb's copy keeps in-frame clones and lacks some. The sample lists some 150,000 clones, 75% to 90% seen once, with less than 5.5% in the top ten. Sequencing used PBMCs or T cells enriched from blood (not recorded which). The receptor source for this set is a man between 45 and 60 years old who had recovered from COVID-19. Each CDR3 is given with its conserved first and last residue. Each record gives: D gene, clone size, V gene, CDR3 protein. The D gene is left open where the match is weak. Rows may omit the clone size; those that give it use once, few, many or a size class.

- - TRBV2 CASSGLAEAFF
- - TRBV5-1 CASSLTGSTNEKLFF
TRBD1 - TRBV9 CASSDRTGWNSPLHF
- - TRBV18 CASSPGGEDSPLHF
TRBD2 - TRBV10-3 CAISDPGLAGGSYEQYF
TRBD1 - TRBV27 CASSLRQGAGNTIYF
TRBD1 once TRBV27 CASSPRRDRVGNSPLHF
- - TRBV28 CASSLPTTGRPQHF
- - TRBV5-1 CASRGGKEKLFF
- - TRBV27 CASSPRWREVYNEQFF
TRBD1 - TRBV18 CASSPPLDRFEQYF
- - TRBV7-2 CASSSPHDRFLYNEQFF
TRBD2 - TRBV14 CASRLAGGADTQYF
TRBD1 - TRBV28 CASSSSGTGFLGPGNTIYF
TRBD2 - TRBV19 CASSDSGGNTGELFF
- - TRBV12-2 CASRSTGTEVNQPQHF
- - TRBV18 CASSASAAGNTIYF
TRBD1 - TRBV7-6 CASSLNYRGAKNIQYF
- - TRBV11-2 CASSFRDEQYF
TRBD2 few TRBV20-1 CSASPRTSGNEQFF
- few TRBV6-5 CASMYPGANEAFF
- - TRBV11-2 CASSSRHTGNSPLHF
- - TRBV6-1 CASGGYTF
TRBD2 - TRBV5-1 CASSLRLAGTDTQYF
- - TRBV4-1 CASSQPGRSTRVVGNTIYF